This T cell receptor (beta chain) originates from a study of beta chain features in type 1 diabetes. Findings of the study overall: Patients with Type 1 diabetes showed moderately but significantly shorter TCRB CDR3s in all four CD4+ subsets. Any PCR bias toward short templates would affect both groups alike.

Stem cell-like memory, regulatory, central memory and naive CD4+ cells were sorted via CD45RO/CCR7/CD25/CD127/CD95/CD27. All of the isolated RNA was reverse transcribed, so expressed TCRB transcripts were sequenced. This table comes from immunoSEQ multiplex PCR, and its TCRdb copy is limited to in-frame clones, with some not included. The sample lists hundreds of thousands of clones, about 10% occurring once. Worth noting for this clone: Its cognate antigen is unknown.

The CDR3 is 14 residues long. Trimming pared 1 base from V and 5 bases from J, leaving 11 bases between. Germline V gene data show CDR1 as SGHTA and CDR2 as FQGTGA. The receptor was isolated from a woman aged 18-29 years in good health. The J gene is TRBJ1-1, the V gene TRBV7-3; no reliable D call. Sequenced: naive CD4+ T cells from blood. CDR3 loop: CASSLNGLVTEAFF. CDR3 nucleotide sequence: TGTGCCAGCAGCTTAAATGGGTTGGTAACTGAAGCTTTCTTT.